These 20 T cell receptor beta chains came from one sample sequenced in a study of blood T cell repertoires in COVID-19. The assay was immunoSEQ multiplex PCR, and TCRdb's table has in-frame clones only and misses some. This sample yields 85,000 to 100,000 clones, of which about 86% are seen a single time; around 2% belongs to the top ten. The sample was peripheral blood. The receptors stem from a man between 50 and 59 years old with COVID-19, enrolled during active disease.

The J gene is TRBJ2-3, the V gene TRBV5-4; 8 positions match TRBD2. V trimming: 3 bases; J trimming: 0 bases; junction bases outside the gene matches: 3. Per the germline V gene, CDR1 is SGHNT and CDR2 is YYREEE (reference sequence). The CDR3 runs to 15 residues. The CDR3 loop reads CASSSGGTSTDTQYF. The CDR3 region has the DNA TGTGCCAGCAGCTCGGGGGGGACTAGCACAGATACGCAGTATTTT. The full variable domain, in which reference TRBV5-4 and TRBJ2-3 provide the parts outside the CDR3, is ETGVTQSPTHLIKTRGQQVTLRCSSQSGHNTVSWYQQALGQGPQFIFQYYREEENGRGNFPPRFSGLQFPNYSSELNVNALELDDSALYLCASSSGGTSTDTQYFGPGTRLTVL.

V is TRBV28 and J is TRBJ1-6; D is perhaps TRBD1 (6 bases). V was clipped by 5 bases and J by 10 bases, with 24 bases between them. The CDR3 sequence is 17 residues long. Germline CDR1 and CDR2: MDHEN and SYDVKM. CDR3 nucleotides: TGTGCCAGCAGTCCCCCCCAGCTCACAGGGTTAACGTCACCCCTCCACTTT. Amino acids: CASSPPQLTGLTSPLHF.

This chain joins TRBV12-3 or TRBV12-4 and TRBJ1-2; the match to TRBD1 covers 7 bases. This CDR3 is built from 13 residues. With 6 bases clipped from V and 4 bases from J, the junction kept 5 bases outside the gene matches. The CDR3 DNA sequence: TGTGCCAGCAGCGCAGGGGGTCCCTATGGCTACACCTTC. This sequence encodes CASSAGGPYGYTF.

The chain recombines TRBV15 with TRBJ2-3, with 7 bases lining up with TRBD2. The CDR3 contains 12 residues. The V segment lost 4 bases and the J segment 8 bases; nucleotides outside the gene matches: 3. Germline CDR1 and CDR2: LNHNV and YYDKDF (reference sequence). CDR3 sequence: CATSTREGTQYF. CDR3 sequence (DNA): TGTGCCACCAGCACCAGGGAGGGTACGCAGTATTTT.

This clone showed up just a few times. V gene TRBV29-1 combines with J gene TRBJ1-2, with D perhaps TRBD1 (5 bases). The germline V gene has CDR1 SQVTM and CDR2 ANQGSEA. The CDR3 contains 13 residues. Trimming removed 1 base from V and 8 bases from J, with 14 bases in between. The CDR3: CSVEGGRVFGYTF. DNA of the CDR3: TGCAGCGTTGAAGGCGGCAGGGTATTCGGCTACACCTTC. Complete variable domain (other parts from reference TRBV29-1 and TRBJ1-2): SAVISQKPSRDICQRGTSLTIQCQVDSQVTMMFWYRQQPGQSLTLIATANQGSEATYESGFVIDKFPISRPNLTFSTLTVSNMSPEDSSIYLCSVEGGRVFGYTFGSGTRLTVV.

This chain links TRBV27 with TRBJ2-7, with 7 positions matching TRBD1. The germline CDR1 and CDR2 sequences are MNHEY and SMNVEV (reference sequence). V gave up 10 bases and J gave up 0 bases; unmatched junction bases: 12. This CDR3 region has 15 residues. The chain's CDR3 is CATHSPGQFSYEQYF. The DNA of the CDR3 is TGTGCCACCCATTCACCGGGACAGTTCTCCTACGAGCAGTACTTC.

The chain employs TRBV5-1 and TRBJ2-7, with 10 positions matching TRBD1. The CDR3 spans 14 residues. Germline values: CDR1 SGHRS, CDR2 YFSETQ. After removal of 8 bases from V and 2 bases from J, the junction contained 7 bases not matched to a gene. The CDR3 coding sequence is TGCGCCAGTAAATATGGACAGGGGGCCTACGAGCAGTACTTC. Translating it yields CASKYGQGAYEQYF.

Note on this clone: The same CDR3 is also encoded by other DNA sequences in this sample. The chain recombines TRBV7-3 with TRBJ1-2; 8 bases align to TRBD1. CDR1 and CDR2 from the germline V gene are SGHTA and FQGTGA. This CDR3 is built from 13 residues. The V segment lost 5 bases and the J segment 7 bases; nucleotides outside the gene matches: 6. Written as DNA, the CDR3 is TGTGCCAGCAGCCCAGGGACAGGCAGTGGCTACACCTTC. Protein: CASSPGTGSGYTF.

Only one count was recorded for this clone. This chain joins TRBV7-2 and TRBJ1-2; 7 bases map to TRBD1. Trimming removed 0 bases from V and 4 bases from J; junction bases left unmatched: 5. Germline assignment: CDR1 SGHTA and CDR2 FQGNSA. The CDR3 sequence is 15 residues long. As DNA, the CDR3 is TGTGCCAGCAGCTTAGCGGCAGGGGGGTTCTATGGCTACACCTTC. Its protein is CASSLAAGGFYGYTF. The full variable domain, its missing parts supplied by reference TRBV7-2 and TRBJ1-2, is GAGVSQSPSNKVTEKGKDVELRCDPISGHTALYWYRQSLGQGLEFLIYFQGNSAPDKSGLPSDRFSAERTGGSVSTLTIQRTQQEDSAVYLCASSLAAGGFYGYTFGSGTRLTVV.

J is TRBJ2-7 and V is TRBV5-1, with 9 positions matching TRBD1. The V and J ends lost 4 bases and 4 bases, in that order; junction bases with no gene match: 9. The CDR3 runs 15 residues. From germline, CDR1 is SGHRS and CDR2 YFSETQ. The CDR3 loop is CASSPSGQGMYEQYF. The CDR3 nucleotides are TGCGCCAGCAGCCCTTCGGGACAGGGTATGTACGAGCAGTACTTC.

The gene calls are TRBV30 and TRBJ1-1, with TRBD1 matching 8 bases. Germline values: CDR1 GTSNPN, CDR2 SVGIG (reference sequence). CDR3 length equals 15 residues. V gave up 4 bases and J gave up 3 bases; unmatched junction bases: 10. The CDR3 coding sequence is TGTGCCTGGAAGGCTACTGGACAGGGTTACACTGAAGCTTTCTTT. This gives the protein CAWKATGQGYTEAFF.

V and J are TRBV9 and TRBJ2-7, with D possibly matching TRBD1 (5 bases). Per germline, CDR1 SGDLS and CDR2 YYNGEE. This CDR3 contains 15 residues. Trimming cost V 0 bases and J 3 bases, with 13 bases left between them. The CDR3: CASSVAPDSIYEQYF. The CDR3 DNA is TGTGCCAGCAGCGTAGCCCCAGACAGTATCTACGAGCAGTACTTC.

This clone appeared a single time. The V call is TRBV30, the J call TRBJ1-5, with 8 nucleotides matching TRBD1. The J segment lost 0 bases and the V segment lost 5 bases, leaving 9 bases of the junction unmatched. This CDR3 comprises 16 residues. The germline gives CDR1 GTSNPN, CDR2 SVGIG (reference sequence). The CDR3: CAWAPGQAFSNQPQHF. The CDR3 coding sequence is TGTGCCTGGGCTCCGGGACAGGCCTTTAGCAATCAGCCCCAGCATTTT.

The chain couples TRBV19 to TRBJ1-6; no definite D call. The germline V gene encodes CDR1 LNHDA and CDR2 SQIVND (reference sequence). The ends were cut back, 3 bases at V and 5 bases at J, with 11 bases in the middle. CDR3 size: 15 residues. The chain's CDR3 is CASSIRREDNSPLHF. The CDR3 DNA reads TGTGCCAGTAGTATCAGAAGGGAGGATAATTCACCCCTCCACTTT. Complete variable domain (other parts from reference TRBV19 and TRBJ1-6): DGGITQSPKYLFRKEGQNVTLSCEQNLNHDAMYWYRQDPGQGLRLIYYSQIVNDFQKGDIAEGYSVSREKKESFPLTVTSAQKNPTAFYLCASSIRREDNSPLHFGNGTRLTVT.

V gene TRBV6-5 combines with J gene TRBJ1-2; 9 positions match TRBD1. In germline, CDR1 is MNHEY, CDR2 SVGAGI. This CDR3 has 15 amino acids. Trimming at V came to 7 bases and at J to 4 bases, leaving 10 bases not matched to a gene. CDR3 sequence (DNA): TGTGCCAGCACCGGGACAGGGCGGCCCCTCTATGGCTACACCTTC. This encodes CASTGTGRPLYGYTF.

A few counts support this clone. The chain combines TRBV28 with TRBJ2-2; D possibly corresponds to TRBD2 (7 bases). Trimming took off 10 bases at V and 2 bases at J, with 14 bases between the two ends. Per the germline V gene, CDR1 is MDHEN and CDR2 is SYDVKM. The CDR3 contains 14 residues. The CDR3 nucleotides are TGTGCCATCCCTAGGGGGGGCAACACCGGGGAGCTGTTTTTT. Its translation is CAIPRGGNTGELFF.

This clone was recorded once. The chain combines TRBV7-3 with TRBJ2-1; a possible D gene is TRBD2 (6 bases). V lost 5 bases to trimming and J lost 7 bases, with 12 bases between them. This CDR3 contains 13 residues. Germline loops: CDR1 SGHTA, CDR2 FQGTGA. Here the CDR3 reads CASSLFGGNEQFF. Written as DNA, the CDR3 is TGTGCCAGCAGCCTTTTCGGGGGAAATGAGCAGTTCTTC.

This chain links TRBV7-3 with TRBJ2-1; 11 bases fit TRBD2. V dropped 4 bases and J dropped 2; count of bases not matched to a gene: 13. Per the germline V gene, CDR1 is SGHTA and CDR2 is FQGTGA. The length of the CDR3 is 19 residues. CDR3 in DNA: TGTGCCAGCAGCTCCGGGACAGAAACTAGCGGGGGAACCTACAATGAGCAGTTCTTC. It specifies CASSSGTETSGGTYNEQFF.

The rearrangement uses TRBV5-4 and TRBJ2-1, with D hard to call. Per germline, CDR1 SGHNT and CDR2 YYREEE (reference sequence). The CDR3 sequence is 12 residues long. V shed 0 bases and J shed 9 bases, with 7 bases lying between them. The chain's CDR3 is CASSLAHTEQFF. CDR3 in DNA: TGTGCCAGCAGCTTGGCGCACACTGAGCAGTTCTTC.

The CDR3 loop reads CASRQRTEAFF. CDR3 bases: TGTGCCAGCAGACAGCGGACTGAAGCTTTCTTT. The chain couples TRBV27 to TRBJ1-1; D unresolved. The CDR3 consists of 11 residues. Germline V lookup: CDR1 MNHEY, CDR2 SMNVEV (reference sequence). The V and J ends lost 6 bases and 5 bases respectively, with 7 bases between them.